This TCR beta chain was identified during a study of OX40 agonist ivuxolimab in advanced cancers. Whole-study results and caveats: By week 6 at 0.1 to 3.0 mg/kg, blood CD4+ and CD8+ T cells had expanded clonally.

This CDR3 spans 18 amino acids. From germline, CDR1 is SGHTA and CDR2 FQGNSA. Trimming left V 4 bases short and J 5 bases short, with 24 bases between. Patients were excluded for autoimmune disease history or systemic immunosuppression. Blood samples were obtained at baseline, cycle 4 day 1, and cycle 7 day 1. On this clone itself: No antigen is known for it.

Repertoires were generated with immunoSEQ multiplex PCR, while TCRdb's copy carries only in-frame clones and drops some. In the table there are about 27,000 clones, around four fifths of which are singletons. V usage is TRBV7-2 and J usage is TRBJ1-5; perhaps TRBD1 as D (6 bases). The sequence was obtained from an adult with an advanced solid tumor such as melanoma, head and neck, liver or kidney cancer. The specimen was CD4+ or CD8+ T cells sorted from blood, collected in a trial of the OX40 agonist ivuxolimab. The CDR3 loop is CASSYLGRMGNRDQPQHF. The CDR3 DNA is TGTGCCAGCAGCTACCTGGGCCGGATGGGAAACAGGGATCAGCCCCAGCATTTT.